This TCR beta chain originates from a study of human T cells and chemical hapten exposure. Study in general: Donors were sensitized with 2% DPC on the upper inner arm. Mostly female, the patients presented with alopecia areata, totalis or universalis.

MiXCR, run by TCRdb on the RACE reads, gives a single entry per CDR3 protein. The table lists around 75,000 distinct CDR3 sequences, about 9.4% of them singletons. Described time point: patch test 2, 6 weeks after DPC sensitization. Treatment denoted: therapeutic diphenylcyclopropenone sensitization with weekly scalp DPC. This clonotype has ten or more counts. Between the trimmed V and J ends, which lost 2 bases and 3 bases, there was a span of 8 bases. CDR1 and CDR2 from the germline V gene are SGHVS and FNYEAQ. The CDR3 totals 13 residues. This chain joins TRBV7-6 and TRBJ2-7, with D tentatively TRBD2 (7 bases). Source: whole blood, taken in connection with sensitization to the hapten diphenylcyclopropenone (DPC). The TCR originated in a woman between 45 and 60 years old with alopecia areata. Some clones in this sample may be carry-over from other donors' samples. CDR3 nucleotides: TGTGCCAGCAGCTTAAGGGGGGGCTACGAGCAGTACTTC. It yields the protein CASSLRGGYEQYF.